Described below is a single T cell receptor (beta chain) sequence and its context. This specimen comes from a study of T cell responses to AZD1222 COVID-19 vaccine. The assay was immunoSEQ multiplex PCR, and TCRdb's table has in-frame clones only and misses some. Of about 75,000 clones detected, approximately 88% appear once; the ten largest clones hold 9% to 10%. The specimen comprised peripheral blood, sampled 28 days after the second dose of the MenACWY control vaccine. The TCR sequence derives from an adult who received the MenACWY meningococcal vaccine as a control.

CDR3 protein: CASSQVALAGNTGELFF. CDR3 nucleotide sequence: TGTGCCAGCAGCCAAGTCGCTCTAGCGGGGAACACCGGGGAGCTGTTTTTT. V gene TRBV3-1 (or the pseudogene TRBV3-2) combines with J gene TRBJ2-2, with 8 bases that match TRBD2. The CDR3 consists of 17 residues. Germline V gives CDR1 LGHDT, CDR2 YNNKEL (reference sequence). With 1 base clipped from V and 1 base from J, the junction kept 5 bases outside the gene matches.